The text below deals with one T cell receptor (beta chain). Its antigen is not known. This sample is drawn from a study of long-term antiretroviral therapy in people with HIV. Samples were assayed with immunoSEQ v3.0 at survey level. TCRdb keeps only in-frame clones here, not all; method: immunoSEQ multiplex PCR. Of over 15,000 clones listed, 60% to 80% are singletons. Overall study findings and caveats: ART adherence, viral resistance and therapy changes went undocumented. Repertoires with HIV possessed tighter CDR3 length spans than those of controls.

Each donor provided at least one pre-ART PBMC sample and at least two post-ART PBMC samples. Treatment locations for all participants with HIV were in the United States. The CDR3 has 13 amino acids. V lost 5 bases, J lost 4 bases, and 10 bases lay in between. Germline V lookup: CDR1 SGDLS, CDR2 YYNGEE. The V gene is TRBV9, the J gene TRBJ1-5; no firm D call. The sequencing used unsorted PBMCs, collected 2.3 years after starting antiretroviral therapy. This TCR was recovered from a woman in her thirties or forties with HIV. The CDR3 reads CASSPYGNQPQHF. The DNA of the CDR3 is TGTGCCAGCAGTCCCTACGGGAATCAGCCCCAGCATTTT.